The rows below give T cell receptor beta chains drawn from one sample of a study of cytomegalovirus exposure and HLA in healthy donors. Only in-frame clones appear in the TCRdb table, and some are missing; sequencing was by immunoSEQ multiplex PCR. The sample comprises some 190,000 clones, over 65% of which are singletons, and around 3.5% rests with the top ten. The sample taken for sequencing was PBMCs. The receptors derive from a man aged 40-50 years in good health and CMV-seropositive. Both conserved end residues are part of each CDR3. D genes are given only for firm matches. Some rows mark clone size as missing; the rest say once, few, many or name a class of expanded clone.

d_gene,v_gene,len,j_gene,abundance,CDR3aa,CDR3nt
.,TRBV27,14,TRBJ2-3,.,CASREASGTDTQYF,TGTGCCAGCCGCGAGGCTAGCGGCACAGATACGCAGTATTTT
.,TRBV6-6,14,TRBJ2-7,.,CASSYVGASYEQYF,TGTGCCAGCAGTTACGTGGGAGCCTCCTACGAGCAGTACTTC
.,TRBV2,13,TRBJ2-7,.,CASTPWAGYEQYF,TGTGCCAGCACCCCCTGGGCAGGTTACGAGCAGTACTTC
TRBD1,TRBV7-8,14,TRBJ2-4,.,CASSAQGARNIQYF,TGTGCCAGCAGCGCTCAGGGGGCCAGAAACATTCAGTACTTC
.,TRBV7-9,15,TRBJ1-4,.,CASSPGIGDGEKLFF,TGTGCCAGCAGCCCAGGGATTGGGGATGGTGAAAAACTGTTTTTT
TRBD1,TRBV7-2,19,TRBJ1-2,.,CASSLDSHRGRVVNYGYTF,TGTGCCAGCAGCTTAGACTCGCACAGGGGGCGCGTGGTTAACTATGGCTACACCTTC
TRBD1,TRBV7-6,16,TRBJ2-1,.,CASSPTGVGSYNEQFF,TGTGCCAGCAGCCCCACAGGGGTGGGCTCCTACAATGAGCAGTTCTTC
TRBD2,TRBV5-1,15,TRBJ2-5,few,CASTRGTSGQETQYF,TGCGCCAGCACCCGTGGGACTAGCGGTCAAGAGACCCAGTACTTC
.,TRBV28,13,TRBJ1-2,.,CASSLGANYGYTF,TGTGCCAGCAGTTTGGGGGCAAACTATGGCTACACCTTC
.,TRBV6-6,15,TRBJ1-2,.,CASSYFQGSGHGYTF,TGTGCCAGCAGTTACTTCCAGGGATCCGGCCATGGCTACACCTTC
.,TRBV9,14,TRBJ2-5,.,CASSVEIGWETQYF,TGTGCCAGCAGCGTAGAAATCGGGTGGGAGACCCAGTACTTC
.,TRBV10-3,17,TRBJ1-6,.,CAISGAGGGLLGPPLHF,TGTGCCATCAGTGGGGCTGGGGGGGGTCTTCTGGGGCCACCCCTCCACTTT
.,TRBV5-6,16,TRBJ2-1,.,CASSPTPGHRSNEQFF,TGTGCCAGCAGCCCAACTCCGGGACACCGCTCCAATGAGCAGTTCTTC
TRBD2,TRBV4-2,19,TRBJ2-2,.,CASRKPGLAGARNTGELFF,TGTGCCAGCAGGAAACCGGGACTAGCGGGGGCAAGAAACACCGGGGAGCTGTTTTTT
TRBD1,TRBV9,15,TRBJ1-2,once,CASTQGQDQYYGYTF,TGTGCCAGCACCCAAGGACAGGACCAGTATTATGGCTACACCTTC
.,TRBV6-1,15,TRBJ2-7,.,CASSEARYTRYEQYF,TGTGCCAGCAGTGAAGCAAGGTACACTAGGTACGAGCAGTACTTC
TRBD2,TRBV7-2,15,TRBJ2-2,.,CASSRRTSFKEELFF,TGTGCCAGCAGCCGCAGGACTAGCTTTAAGGAGGAGCTGTTTTTT
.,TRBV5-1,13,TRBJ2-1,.,CASSELAYNEQFF,TGCGCCAGCAGCGAACTAGCTTACAATGAGCAGTTCTTC
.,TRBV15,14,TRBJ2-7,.,CATSREELALEQYF,TGTGCCACCAGCAGAGAAGAACTAGCCCTAGAGCAGTACTTC
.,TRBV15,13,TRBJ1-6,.,CATSRSSESPLHF,TGTGCCACCAGCAGGAGTAGCGAATCACCCCTCCACTTT
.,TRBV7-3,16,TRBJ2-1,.,CASSFSGGSSYNEQFF,TGTGCCAGCAGCTTCTCTGGCGGCAGCTCCTACAATGAGCAGTTCTTC
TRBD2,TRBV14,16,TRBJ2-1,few,CASSQEWLAGGNEQFF,TGTGCCAGCAGCCAAGAATGGCTAGCGGGAGGCAATGAGCAGTTCTTC
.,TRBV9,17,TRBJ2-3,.,CASSPFSVVFLPDTQYF,TGTGCCAGCAGCCCCTTCTCTGTAGTTTTTTTGCCAGATACGCAGTATTTT
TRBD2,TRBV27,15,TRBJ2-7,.,CASAGWVAGAFVQYF,TGTGCCAGCGCGGGCTGGGTAGCGGGAGCTTTTGTGCAGTACTTC
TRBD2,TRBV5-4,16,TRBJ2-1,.,CASNAGGASSYNEQFF,TGTGCCAGCAACGCGGGAGGAGCTAGCTCCTACAATGAGCAGTTCTTC
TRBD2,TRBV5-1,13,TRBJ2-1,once,CASRIGGGSEQFF,TGCGCCAGCAGAATTGGGGGGGGGAGTGAGCAGTTCTTC
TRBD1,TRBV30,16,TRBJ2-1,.,CAWSSTGALGYNEQFF,TGTGCCTGGAGTTCCACAGGGGCCCTGGGCTACAATGAGCAGTTCTTC
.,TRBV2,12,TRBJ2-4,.,CASSESPYIQYF,TGTGCCAGCAGTGAATCCCCGTACATTCAGTACTTC
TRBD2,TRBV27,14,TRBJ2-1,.,CASSLSSSGHEQFF,TGTGCCAGCAGTTTATCGTCTAGCGGGCATGAGCAGTTCTTC